The clone carrying this T cell receptor (beta chain) has just a few counts. The entry originates in a study of OX40 agonist ivuxolimab in advanced cancers. This table comes from immunoSEQ multiplex PCR, and its TCRdb copy is limited to in-frame clones, with some not included. Of 35,000 to 45,000 clones listed, over 75% are singletons. This CDR3 has 17 residues. Germline CDR1 MDHEN, CDR2 SYDVKM. Trimming cost V 5 bases and J 0 bases; bases outside gene matches: 10. The chain has TRBV28 and TRBJ1-1; 9 bases map to TRBD1. The sample here was CD4+ or CD8+ T cells sorted from blood, taken in a trial of the OX40 agonist ivuxolimab. The sequence derives from an adult with an advanced solid tumor such as melanoma, head and neck, liver or kidney cancer. The CDR3 loop is CASSTLYRGLLNTEAFF. The CDR3 DNA sequence: TGTGCCAGCAGTACCCTTTACAGGGGGCTTCTGAACACTGAAGCTTTCTTT.